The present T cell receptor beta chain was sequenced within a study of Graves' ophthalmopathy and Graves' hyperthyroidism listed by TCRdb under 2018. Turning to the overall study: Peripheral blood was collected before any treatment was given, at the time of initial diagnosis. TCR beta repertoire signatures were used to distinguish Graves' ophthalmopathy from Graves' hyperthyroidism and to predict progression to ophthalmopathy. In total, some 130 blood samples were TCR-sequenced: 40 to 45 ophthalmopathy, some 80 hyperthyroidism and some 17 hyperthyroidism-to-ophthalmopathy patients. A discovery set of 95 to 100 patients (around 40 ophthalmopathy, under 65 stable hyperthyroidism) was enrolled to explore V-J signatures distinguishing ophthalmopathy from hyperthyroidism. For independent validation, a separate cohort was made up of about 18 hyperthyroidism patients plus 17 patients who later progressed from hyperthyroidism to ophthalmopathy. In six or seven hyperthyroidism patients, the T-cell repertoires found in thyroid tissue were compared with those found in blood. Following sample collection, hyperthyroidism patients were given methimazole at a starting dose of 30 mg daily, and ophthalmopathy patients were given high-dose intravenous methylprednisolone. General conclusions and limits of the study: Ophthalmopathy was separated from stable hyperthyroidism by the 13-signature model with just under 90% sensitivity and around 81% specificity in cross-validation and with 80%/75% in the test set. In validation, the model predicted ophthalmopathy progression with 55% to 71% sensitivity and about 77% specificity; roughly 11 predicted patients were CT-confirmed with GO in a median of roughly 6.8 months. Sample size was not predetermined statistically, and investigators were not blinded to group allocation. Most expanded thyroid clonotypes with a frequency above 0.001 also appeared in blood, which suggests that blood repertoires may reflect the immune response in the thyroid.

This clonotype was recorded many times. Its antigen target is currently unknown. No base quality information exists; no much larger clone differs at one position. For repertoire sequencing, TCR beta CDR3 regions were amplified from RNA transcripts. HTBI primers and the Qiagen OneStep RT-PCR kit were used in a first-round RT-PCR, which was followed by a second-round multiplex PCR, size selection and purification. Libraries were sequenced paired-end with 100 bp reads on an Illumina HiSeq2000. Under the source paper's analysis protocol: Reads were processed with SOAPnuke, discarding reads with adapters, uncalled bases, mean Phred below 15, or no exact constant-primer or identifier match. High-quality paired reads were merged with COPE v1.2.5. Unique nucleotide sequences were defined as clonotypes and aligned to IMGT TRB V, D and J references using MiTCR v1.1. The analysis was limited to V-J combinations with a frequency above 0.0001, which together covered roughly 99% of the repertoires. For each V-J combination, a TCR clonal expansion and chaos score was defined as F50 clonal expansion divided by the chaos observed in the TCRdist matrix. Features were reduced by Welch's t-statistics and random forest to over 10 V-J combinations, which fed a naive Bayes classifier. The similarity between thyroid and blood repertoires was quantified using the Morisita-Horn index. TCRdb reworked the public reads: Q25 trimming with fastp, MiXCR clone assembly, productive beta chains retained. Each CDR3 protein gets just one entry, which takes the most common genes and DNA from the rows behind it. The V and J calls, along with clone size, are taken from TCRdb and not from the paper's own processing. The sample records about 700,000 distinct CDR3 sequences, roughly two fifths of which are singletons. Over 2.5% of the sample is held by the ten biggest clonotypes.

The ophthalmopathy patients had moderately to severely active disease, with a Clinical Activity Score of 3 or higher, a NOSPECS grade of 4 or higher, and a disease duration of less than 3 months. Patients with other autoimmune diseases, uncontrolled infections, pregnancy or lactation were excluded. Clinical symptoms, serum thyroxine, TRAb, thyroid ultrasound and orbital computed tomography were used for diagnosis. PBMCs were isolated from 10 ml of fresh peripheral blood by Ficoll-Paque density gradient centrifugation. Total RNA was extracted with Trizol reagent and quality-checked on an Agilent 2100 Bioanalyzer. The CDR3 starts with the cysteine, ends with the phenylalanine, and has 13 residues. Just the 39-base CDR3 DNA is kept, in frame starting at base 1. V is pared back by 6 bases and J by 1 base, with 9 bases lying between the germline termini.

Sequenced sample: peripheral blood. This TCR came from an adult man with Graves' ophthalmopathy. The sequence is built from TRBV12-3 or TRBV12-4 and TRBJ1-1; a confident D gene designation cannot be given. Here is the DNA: TGTGCCAGCAGACGATCACCGAACACTGAAGCTTTCTTT. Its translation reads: CASRRSPNTEAFF.